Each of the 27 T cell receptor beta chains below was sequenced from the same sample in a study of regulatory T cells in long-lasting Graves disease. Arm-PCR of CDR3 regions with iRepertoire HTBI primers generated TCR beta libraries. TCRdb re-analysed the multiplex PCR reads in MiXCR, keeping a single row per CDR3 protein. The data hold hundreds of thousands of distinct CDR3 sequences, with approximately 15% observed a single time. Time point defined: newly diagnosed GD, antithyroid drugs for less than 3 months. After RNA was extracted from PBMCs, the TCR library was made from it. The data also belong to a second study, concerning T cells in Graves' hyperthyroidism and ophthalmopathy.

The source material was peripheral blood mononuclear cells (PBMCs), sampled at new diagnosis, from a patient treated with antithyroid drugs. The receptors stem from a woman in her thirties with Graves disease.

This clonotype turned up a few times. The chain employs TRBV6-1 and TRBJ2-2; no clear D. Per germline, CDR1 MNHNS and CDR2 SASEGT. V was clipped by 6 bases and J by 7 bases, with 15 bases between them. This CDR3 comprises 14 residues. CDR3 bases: TGTGCCAGCAGCCGCACTCTTTTAAGCGGGGAGCTGTTTTTT. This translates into CASSRTLLSGELFF.

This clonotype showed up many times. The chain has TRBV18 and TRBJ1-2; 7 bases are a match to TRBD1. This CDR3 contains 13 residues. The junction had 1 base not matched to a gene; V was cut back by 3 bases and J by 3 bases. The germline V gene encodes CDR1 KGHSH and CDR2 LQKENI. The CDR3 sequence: CASSPGTDYGYTF. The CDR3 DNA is TGTGCCAGCTCACCCGGGACAGACTATGGCTACACCTTC.

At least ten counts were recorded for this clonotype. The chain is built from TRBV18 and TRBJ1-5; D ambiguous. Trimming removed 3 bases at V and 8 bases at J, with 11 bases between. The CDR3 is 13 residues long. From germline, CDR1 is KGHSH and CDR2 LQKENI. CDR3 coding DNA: TGTGCCAGCTCACCTAATGGTCCGGAGCCCCAGCATTTT. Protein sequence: CASSPNGPEPQHF.

DNA for the CDR3: TGTGCCAGCAGTCGTAGCGGGACTACCTACAATGAGCAGTTCTTC. Encoded protein: CASSRSGTTYNEQFF. The rearrangement uses TRBV6-1 and TRBJ2-1; 8 nucleotides align to TRBD2. CDR1 MNHNS and CDR2 SASEGT come from the germline V gene. This CDR3 is built from 15 residues. With V trimmed by 5 bases and J by 2 bases, 5 bases remained unmatched.

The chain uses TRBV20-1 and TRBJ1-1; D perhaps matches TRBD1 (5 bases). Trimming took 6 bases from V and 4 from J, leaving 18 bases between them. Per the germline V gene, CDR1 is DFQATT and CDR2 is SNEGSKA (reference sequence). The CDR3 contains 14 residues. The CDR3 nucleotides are TGCAGTGCCCCACAAACAGGATCGAGCACTGAAGCTTTCTTT. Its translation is CSAPQTGSSTEAFF.

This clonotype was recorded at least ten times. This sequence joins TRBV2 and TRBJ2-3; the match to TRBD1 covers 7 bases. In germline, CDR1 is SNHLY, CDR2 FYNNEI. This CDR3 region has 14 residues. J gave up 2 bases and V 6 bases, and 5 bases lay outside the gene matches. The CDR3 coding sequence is TGTGCCAGCAGGGACAGGAGCGACACAGATACGCAGTATTTT. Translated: CASRDRSDTDTQYF.

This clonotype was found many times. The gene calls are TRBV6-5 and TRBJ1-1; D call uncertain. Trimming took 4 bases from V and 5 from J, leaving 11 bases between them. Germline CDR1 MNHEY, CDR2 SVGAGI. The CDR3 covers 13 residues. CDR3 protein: CASSFEGFTEAFF. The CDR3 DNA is TGTGCCAGCAGTTTCGAGGGTTTTACTGAAGCTTTCTTT.

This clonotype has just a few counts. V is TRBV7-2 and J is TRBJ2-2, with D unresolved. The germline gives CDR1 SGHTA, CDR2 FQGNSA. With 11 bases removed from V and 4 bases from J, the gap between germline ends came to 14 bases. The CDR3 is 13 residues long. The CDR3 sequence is CAGSSPGTGELFF. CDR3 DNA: TGTGCCGGCTCGTCCCCCGGCACCGGGGAGCTGTTTTTT.

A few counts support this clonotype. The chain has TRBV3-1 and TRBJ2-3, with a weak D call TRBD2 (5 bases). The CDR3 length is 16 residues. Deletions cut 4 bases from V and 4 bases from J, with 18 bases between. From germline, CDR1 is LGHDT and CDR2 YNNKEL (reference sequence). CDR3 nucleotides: TGTGCCAGCAGCCCCAGAGGGTCCAACGGAGCAGATACGCAGTATTTT. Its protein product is CASSPRGSNGADTQYF.

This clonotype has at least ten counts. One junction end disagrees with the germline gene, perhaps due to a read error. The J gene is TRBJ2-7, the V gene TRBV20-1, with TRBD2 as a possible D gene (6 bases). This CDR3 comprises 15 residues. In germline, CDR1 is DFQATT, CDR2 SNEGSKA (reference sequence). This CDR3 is CSARGDSLVGYEQYF. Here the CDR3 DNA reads TGCAGTGCCAGAGGGGACTCCCTCGTCGGGTACGAGCAGTACTTC.

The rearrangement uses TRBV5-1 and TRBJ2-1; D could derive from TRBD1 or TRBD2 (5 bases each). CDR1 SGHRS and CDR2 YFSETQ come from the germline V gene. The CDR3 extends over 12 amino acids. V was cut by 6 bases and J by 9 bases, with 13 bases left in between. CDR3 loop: CASKGPGTEQFF. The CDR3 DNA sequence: TGCGCCAGCAAGGGTCCGGGGACTGAGCAGTTCTTC.

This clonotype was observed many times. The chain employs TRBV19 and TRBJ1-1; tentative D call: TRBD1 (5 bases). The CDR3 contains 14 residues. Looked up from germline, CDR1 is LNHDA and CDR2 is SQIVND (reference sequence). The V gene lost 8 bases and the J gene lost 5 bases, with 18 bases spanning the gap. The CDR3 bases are TGTGCCAGTGCCCGGCAGGGCAAGTCAACTGAAGCTTTCTTT. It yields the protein CASARQGKSTEAFF.

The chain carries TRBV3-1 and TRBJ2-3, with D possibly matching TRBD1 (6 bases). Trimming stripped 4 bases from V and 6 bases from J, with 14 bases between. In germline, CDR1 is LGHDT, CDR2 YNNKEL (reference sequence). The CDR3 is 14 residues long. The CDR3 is CASSPLGHGDTQYF. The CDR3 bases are TGTGCCAGCAGCCCACTGGGACACGGGGATACGCAGTATTTT.

The CDR3 coding sequence is TGTGCCAGCAGCCCGGGACTAGCGGGGGAACTCACAGATACGCAGTATTTT. Its protein is CASSPGLAGELTDTQYF. This rearrangement joins TRBV7-2 to TRBJ2-3; 14 nucleotides line up with TRBD2. Trimming removed 5 bases from V and 2 bases from J; junction bases left unmatched: 6. The CDR3 runs 17 residues. The germline V gene encodes CDR1 SGHTA and CDR2 FQGNSA. The full variable domain, in which reference TRBV7-2 and TRBJ2-3 provide the parts outside the CDR3, is GAGVSQSPSNKVTEKGKDVELRCDPISGHTALYWYRQSLGQGLEFLIYFQGNSAPDKSGLPSDRFSAERTGGSVSTLTIQRTQQEDSAVYLCASSPGLAGELTDTQYFGPGTRLTVL.

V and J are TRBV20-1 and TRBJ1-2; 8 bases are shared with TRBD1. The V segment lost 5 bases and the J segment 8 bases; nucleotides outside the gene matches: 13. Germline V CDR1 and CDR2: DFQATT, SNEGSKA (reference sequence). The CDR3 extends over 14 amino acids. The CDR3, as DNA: TGCAGTGCTGATACTTGGGACAGGCACGGGGGCTACACCTTC. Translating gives CSADTWDRHGGYTF.

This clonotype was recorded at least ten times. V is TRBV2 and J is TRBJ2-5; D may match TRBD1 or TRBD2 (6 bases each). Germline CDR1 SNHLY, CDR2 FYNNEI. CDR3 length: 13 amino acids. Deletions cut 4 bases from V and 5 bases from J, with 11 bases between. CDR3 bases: TGTGCCAGCAGTGCGACAGGAGGGGAGACCCAGTACTTC. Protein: CASSATGGETQYF.

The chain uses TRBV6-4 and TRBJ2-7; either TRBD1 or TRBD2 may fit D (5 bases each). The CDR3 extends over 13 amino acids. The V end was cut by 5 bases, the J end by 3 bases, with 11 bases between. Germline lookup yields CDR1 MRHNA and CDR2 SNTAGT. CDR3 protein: CASSSEGNYEQYF. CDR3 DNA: TGTGCCAGCAGTTCAGAGGGGAACTACGAGCAGTACTTC.

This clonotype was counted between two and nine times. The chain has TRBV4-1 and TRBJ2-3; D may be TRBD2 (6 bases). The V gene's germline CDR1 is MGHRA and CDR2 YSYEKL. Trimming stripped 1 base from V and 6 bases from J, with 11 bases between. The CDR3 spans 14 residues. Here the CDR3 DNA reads TGCGCCAGCAGCCAAGCCATAGGAGGGGATACGCAGTATTTT. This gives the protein CASSQAIGGDTQYF.

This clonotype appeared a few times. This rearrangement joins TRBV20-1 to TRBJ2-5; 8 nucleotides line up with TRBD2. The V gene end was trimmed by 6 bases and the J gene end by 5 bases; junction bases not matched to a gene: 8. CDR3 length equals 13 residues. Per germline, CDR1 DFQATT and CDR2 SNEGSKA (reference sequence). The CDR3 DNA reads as TGCAGTGCCAGCCCGGGACTAGGCGAGACCCAGTACTTC. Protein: CSASPGLGETQYF.

The CDR3 here is CASSNDGRRDTQYF. DNA of the CDR3: TGTGCCAGTAGTAATGACGGGAGGAGGGATACGCAGTATTTT. V is TRBV19 and J is TRBJ2-3; 7 bases fit TRBD2. CDR1 LNHDA and CDR2 SQIVND come from the germline V gene (reference sequence). The J segment lost 6 bases and the V segment lost 4 bases, leaving 7 bases of the junction unmatched. The CDR3 extends over 14 amino acids. The whole variable domain, filled in from reference TRBV19 and TRBJ2-3, reads DGGITQSPKYLFRKEGQNVTLSCEQNLNHDAMYWYRQDPGQGLRLIYYSQIVNDFQKGDIAEGYSVSREKKESFPLTVTSAQKNPTAFYLCASSNDGRRDTQYFGPGTRLTVL.

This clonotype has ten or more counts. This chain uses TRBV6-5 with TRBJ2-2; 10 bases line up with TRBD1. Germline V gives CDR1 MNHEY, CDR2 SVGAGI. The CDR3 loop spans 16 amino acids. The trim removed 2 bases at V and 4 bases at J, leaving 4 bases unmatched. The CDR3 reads CASSYEGTGATGELFF. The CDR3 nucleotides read TGTGCCAGCAGTTACGAGGGGACAGGGGCCACCGGGGAGCTGTTTTTT.

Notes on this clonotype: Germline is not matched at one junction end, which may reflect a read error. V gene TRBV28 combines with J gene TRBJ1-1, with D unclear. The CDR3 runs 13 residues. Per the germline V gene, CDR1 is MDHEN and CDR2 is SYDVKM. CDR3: CASSPGLYTKAFF. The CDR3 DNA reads TGTGCCAGCAGCCCCGGACTCTACACTAAAGCTTTCTTT.

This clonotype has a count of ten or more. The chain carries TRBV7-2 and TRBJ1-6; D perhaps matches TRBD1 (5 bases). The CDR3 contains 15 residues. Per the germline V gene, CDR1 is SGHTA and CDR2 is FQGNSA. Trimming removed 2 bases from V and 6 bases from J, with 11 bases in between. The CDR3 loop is CASSLNGGLNSPLHF. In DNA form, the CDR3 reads TGTGCCAGCAGCTTAAATGGGGGTCTTAATTCACCCCTCCACTTT. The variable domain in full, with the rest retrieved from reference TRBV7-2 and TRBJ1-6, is GAGVSQSPSNKVTEKGKDVELRCDPISGHTALYWYRQSLGQGLEFLIYFQGNSAPDKSGLPSDRFSAERTGGSVSTLTIQRTQQEDSAVYLCASSLNGGLNSPLHFGNGTRLTVT.

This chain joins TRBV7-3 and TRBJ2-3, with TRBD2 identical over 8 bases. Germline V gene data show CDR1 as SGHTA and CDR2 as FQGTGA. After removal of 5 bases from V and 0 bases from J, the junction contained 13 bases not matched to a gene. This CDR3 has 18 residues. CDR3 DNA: TGTGCCAGCAGCCGTACTAGCGGCCATATAACTAGCACAGATACGCAGTATTTT. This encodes CASSRTSGHITSTDTQYF.

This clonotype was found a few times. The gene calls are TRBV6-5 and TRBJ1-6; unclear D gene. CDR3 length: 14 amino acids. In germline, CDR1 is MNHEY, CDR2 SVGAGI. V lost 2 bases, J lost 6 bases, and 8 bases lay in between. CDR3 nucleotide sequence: TGTGCCAGCAGTTACCCGGGGTCTAATTCACCCCTCCACTTT. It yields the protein CASSYPGSNSPLHF.

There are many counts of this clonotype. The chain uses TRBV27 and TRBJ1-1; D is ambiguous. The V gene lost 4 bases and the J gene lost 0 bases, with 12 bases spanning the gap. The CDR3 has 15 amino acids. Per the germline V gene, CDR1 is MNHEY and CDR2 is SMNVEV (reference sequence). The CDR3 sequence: CASSSGSGMNTEAFF. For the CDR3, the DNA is TGTGCCAGCAGTTCAGGATCGGGGATGAACACTGAAGCTTTCTTT.

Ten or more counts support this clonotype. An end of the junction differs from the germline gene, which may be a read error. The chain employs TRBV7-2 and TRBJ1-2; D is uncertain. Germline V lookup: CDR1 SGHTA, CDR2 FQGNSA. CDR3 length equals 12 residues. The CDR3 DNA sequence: TGTGCCAGCAGCCTAGCGGCTTTTGGCTACACCTTC. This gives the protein CASSLAAFGYTF.